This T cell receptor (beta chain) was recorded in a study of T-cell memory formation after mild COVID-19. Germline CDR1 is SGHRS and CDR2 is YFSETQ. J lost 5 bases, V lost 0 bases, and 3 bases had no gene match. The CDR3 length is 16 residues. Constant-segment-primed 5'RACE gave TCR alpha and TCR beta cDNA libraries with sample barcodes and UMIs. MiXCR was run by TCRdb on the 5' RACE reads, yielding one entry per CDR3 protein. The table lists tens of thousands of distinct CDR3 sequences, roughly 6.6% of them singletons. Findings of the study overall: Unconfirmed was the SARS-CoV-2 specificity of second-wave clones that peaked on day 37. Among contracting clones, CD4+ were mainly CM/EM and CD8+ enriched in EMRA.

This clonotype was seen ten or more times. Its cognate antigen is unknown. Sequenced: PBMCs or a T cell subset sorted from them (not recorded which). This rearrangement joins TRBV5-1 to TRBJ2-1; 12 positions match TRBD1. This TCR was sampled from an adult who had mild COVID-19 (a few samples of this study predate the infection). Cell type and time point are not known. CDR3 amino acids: CASSLGGTGGHNEQFF. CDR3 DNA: TGCGCCAGCAGCTTGGGCGGGACAGGGGGCCACAATGAGCAGTTCTTC. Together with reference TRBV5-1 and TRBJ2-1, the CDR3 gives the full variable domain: KAGVTQTPRYLIKTRGQQVTLSCSPISGHRSVSWYQQTPGQGLQFLFEYFSETQRNKGNFPGRFSGRQFSNSRSEMNVSTLELGDSALYLCASSLGGTGGHNEQFFGPGTRLTVL.